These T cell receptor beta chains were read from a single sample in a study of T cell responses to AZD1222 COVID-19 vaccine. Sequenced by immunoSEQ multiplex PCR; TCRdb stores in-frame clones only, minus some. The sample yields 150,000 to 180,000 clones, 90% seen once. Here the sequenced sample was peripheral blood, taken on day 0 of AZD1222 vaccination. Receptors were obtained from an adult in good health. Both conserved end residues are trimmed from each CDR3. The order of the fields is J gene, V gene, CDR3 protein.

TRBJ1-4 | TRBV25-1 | ASSGYRGSEKLF
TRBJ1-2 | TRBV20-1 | SAWDLYGYT
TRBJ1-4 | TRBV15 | ATSREAGTNEKLF
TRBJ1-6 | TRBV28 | ASSSLGAGDSPLH
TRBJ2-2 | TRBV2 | ASRSDQNTGELF
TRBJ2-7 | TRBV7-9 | ASSLGAEQY
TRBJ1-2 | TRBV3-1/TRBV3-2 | ASSQVPGKGWNDGYT
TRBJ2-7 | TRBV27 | ASSWGTPPYEQY
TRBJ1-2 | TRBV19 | ASRQGPYGYT
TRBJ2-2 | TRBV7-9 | ASSLKLAGVLTGELF
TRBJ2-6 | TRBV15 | ATSRNRESGANVLT
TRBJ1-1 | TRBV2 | ASSVRGRDRSVNTEAF
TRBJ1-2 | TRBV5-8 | ASSLDSLGYT
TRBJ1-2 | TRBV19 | ASTGRPDRGPLNYGYT
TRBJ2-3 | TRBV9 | ASSLGTATDTQY
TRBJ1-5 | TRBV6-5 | ASSPTGSNQPQH
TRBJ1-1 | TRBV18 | ASSPRTGMDTEAF
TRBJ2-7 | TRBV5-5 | ASSLGGLASYEQY
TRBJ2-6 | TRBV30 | AWSSGVGANVLT
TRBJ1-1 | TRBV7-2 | ASSLFGQKNTEAF
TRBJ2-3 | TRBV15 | ATSSSRGPHTDTQY
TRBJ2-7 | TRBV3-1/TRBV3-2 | ASSQDWDSSYEQY
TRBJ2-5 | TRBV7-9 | ASSNRKANRDEQETQY
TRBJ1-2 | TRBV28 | ASRLLNYGYT
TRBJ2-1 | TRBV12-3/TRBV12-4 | ASSRRRGVQF
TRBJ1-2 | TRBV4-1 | ASSQDFYGYT
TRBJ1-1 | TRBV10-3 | AISENTEAF